The 30 T cell receptor beta chains listed next were all sequenced from one sample in a study of low-dose radiotherapy and immunotherapy resistance in tumors. TRAV- and TRBV-specific primers primed first-strand cDNA, covering alpha and beta chains. TCRs underwent approximately 20 PCR cycles of amplification with a constant-region primer and V-primer adapter. Using its own MiXCR run on the reads, TCRdb lists one record per CDR3 protein. Of approximately 100,000 distinct CDR3 sequences in the sample, 20% were seen once. The sample's time point: after trial treatment. Treatment noted: LDRT plus nivolumab, ipilimumab, low-dose cyclophosphamide and aspirin (RACIN trial). The sample here was PBMCs, taken after low-dose radiotherapy plus immunotherapy. All receptors derive from a male donor with prostate cancer.

The chain couples TRBV2 to TRBJ1-2; TRBD1 agrees at 8 bases. Looked up from germline, CDR1 is SNHLY and CDR2 is FYNNEI. V lost 3 bases and J lost 4; bases outside the gene matches: 16. The CDR3 is 18 amino acids. The DNA of the CDR3 is TGTGCCAGCAGTGATAACCCCGGGACAGGCTATGGAACCTATGGCTACACCTTC. The encoded protein is CASSDNPGTGYGTYGYTF.

This clonotype was seen at least ten times. The J gene is TRBJ2-2, the V gene TRBV12-5, with 7 bases that match TRBD1. The germline V gene has CDR1 LGHNT and CDR2 FRNRAP. J gave up 8 bases and V 3 bases, and 3 bases lay outside the gene matches. This CDR3 region has 13 residues. CDR3 protein: CASGFQDRGELFF. The CDR3 bases are TGTGCTAGTGGTTTCCAGGACAGGGGGGAGCTGTTTTTT.

In its sample, this clonotype was seen many times. The rearrangement links TRBV6-5 to TRBJ2-5; TRBD1 might be the D (5 bases). V was cut by 6 bases and J by 1 base, with 15 bases left in between. Germline-derived CDR1 and CDR2 are MNHEY and SVGAGI. CDR3 length: 15 amino acids. CDR3 in amino acids: CASSHPQDSQETQYF. The CDR3 DNA sequence: TGTGCCAGCAGCCACCCTCAAGACAGCCAAGAGACCCAGTACTTC.

This clonotype has a count of ten or more. The V call is TRBV11-2, the J call TRBJ1-3, with 7 bases fitting TRBD1. Germline values: CDR1 SGHAT, CDR2 FQNNGV. This CDR3 is 16 amino acids long. V lost 4 bases, J lost 3 bases, and 9 bases stayed unmatched. The CDR3 reads CASSSLRGNSGNTIYF. The CDR3 bases are TGTGCCAGCAGCTCCCTCAGGGGGAATAGTGGAAACACCATATATTTT.

This clonotype was seen at least ten times. The rearrangement links TRBV5-1 to TRBJ1-5; TRBD1 matches 9 bases. In germline, CDR1 is SGHRS, CDR2 YFSETQ. The J segment lost 3 bases and the V segment lost 4 bases, leaving 2 bases of the junction unmatched. There are 14 residues in the CDR3. CDR3 region: CASSRTGDNQPQHF. CDR3 in DNA: TGCGCCAGCAGCCGGACAGGGGACAATCAGCCCCAGCATTTT.

Only a few counts were recorded for this clonotype. The chain employs TRBV5-1 and TRBJ2-7, with TRBD1 identical over 9 bases. This CDR3 region has 14 residues. After removal of 4 bases from V and 6 bases from J, the junction contained 8 bases not matched to a gene. Germline loops: CDR1 SGHRS, CDR2 YFSETQ. For the CDR3, the DNA is TGCGCCAGCAGCCAGGGACAGGGTCGGGCCGAGCAGTACTTC. Protein product: CASSQGQGRAEQYF.

The V and J genes are TRBV5-1 and TRBJ1-3; D ambiguous. The CDR3 is 15 residues long. Germline V gene lookup returns CDR1 SGHRS and CDR2 YFSETQ. V lost 1 base, J lost 0 bases, and 8 bases lay in between. The CDR3 loop reads CASSLSSVSGNTIYF. The CDR3 nucleotides read TGCGCCAGCAGCTTGAGTTCCGTCTCTGGAAACACCATATATTTT.

This clonotype was counted at least ten times. The V call is TRBV19, the J call TRBJ1-2, with 7 nucleotides matching TRBD1. The trim removed 3 bases at V and 6 bases at J, leaving 13 bases unmatched. Germline loops: CDR1 LNHDA, CDR2 SQIVND (reference sequence). The CDR3 is 16 amino acids. The CDR3 loop reads CASSMGLQGMADGYTF. DNA of the CDR3: TGTGCCAGTAGTATGGGCCTACAGGGGATGGCGGATGGCTACACCTTC.

This clonotype was counted ten times or more. The chain links TRBV7-3 to TRBJ1-1, with TRBD1 as a possible D gene (5 bases). V lost 5 bases, J lost 0 bases, and 10 bases lay in between. The germline V gene encodes CDR1 SGHTA and CDR2 FQGTGA. The CDR3 has 14 amino acids. The DNA for the CDR3 is TGTGCCAGCAGCCCCGGGGGATTGAACACTGAAGCTTTCTTT. Translation gives CASSPGGLNTEAFF.

In its sample, this clonotype was seen many times. CDR3 DNA: TGTGCCAGCAGCTTTGGCCAAGGGACAGGGGGTTCGAATGAGCAGTTCTTC. This sequence encodes CASSFGQGTGGSNEQFF. The chain combines TRBV11-3 with TRBJ2-1, with TRBD1 matching 11 bases. CDR3 size: 17 residues. Germline CDR1 is SGHNT and CDR2 is YENEEA. V lost 3 bases, J lost 7 bases, and 11 bases stayed unmatched.

This clonotype was recorded at least ten times. This chain joins TRBV5-4 and TRBJ2-3; tentatively, D is TRBD1 or TRBD2 (5 bases each). The CDR3 sequence is 14 residues long. Trimming removed 4 bases at V and 7 bases at J, with 16 bases between. The germline gives CDR1 SGHNT, CDR2 YYREEE (reference sequence). The CDR3 sequence is CASSLGRSGNTQYF. Here the CDR3 DNA reads TGTGCCAGCAGCCTGGGGCGGTCGGGGAATACGCAGTATTTT.

This sequence joins TRBV4-1 and TRBJ1-2; 7 bases agree with TRBD1. This CDR3 region has 14 residues. The germline V gene has CDR1 MGHRA and CDR2 YSYEKL. V gave up 4 bases and J gave up 1 base; unmatched junction bases: 3. CDR3 amino acids: CASSRGDSNYGYTF. The CDR3 DNA reads TGCGCCAGCAGCCGAGGGGACAGTAACTATGGCTACACCTTC.

This clonotype was detected many times. The chain employs TRBV4-2 and TRBJ1-4, with a tentative D call TRBD1 (5 bases). V was clipped by 1 base and J by 8 bases, with 20 bases between them. CDR1 and CDR2 from the germline V gene are LGHNA and YNFKEQ. The CDR3 runs 17 residues. Here the CDR3 reads CASSQAIAIREREKLFF. The CDR3 nucleotides are TGTGCCAGCAGCCAAGCCATCGCGATCAGGGAGAGGGAAAAACTGTTTTTT.

This clonotype was counted ten times or more. The CDR3 protein is CASSQAGPYEQYF. CDR3 nucleotide sequence: TGTGCCAGCAGCCAAGCCGGGCCCTACGAGCAGTACTTC. This chain connects TRBV3-1 to TRBJ2-7; D unclear. Per germline, CDR1 LGHDT and CDR2 YNNKEL (reference sequence). V was trimmed by 1 base and J by 2 bases, leaving 6 bases between them. The CDR3 has 13 amino acids.

This clonotype was recorded at least ten times. This chain uses TRBV6-5 with TRBJ1-2; D gene uncertain. V dropped 2 bases and J dropped 5 bases, with 15 bases sitting between them. CDR1 and CDR2 (germline): MNHEY, SVGAGI. The CDR3 is made up of 15 amino acids. The CDR3 spells CASSYEPTEGYGYTF. In nucleotides, the CDR3 is TGTGCCAGCAGTTACGAACCCACAGAGGGATATGGCTACACCTTC.

Note on this clonotype: This likely traces to a read error, being one base from a far larger clone. The rearrangement links TRBV2 to TRBJ2-1, with no clear D. Germline V gene lookup returns CDR1 SNHLY and CDR2 FYNNEI. Trimming left V 7 bases short and J 10 bases short, with 14 bases between. This CDR3 is 12 amino acids long. CDR3 nucleotide sequence: TGTGCCAGCAACCCTGGCCCCTACGAGCAGTTCTTC. This translates into CASNPGPYEQFF.

This clonotype appeared a few times. V and J are TRBV13 and TRBJ2-1, with 9 bases that match TRBD2. Germline CDR1 and CDR2: PRHDT and FYEKMQ (reference sequence). The CDR3 covers 15 residues. J gave up 4 bases and V 5 bases, and 6 bases lay outside the gene matches. The CDR3 sequence: CASSRSGGRYNEQFF. The CDR3 DNA is TGTGCCAGCAGCCGGAGCGGGGGGCGTTACAATGAGCAGTTCTTC. Based on the CDR3 plus reference TRBV13 and TRBJ2-1, the full variable domain is AAGVIQSPRHLIKEKRETATLKCYPIPRHDTVYWYQQGPGQDPQFLISFYEKMQSDKGSIPDRFSAQQFSDYHSELNMSSLELGDSALYFCASSRSGGRYNEQFFGPGTRLTVL.

There are many counts of this clonotype. This rearrangement joins TRBV5-1 to TRBJ2-7; D unresolved. V was cut by 1 base and J by 3 bases, with 11 bases left in between. The CDR3 spans 14 residues. Germline CDR1 reads SGHRS; CDR2 reads YFSETQ. The CDR3 loop reads CASSLRTQNYEQYF. The CDR3 DNA sequence: TGCGCCAGCAGCTTGAGGACCCAGAACTACGAGCAGTACTTC.

This clonotype was picked up many times. The V and J genes are TRBV19 and TRBJ2-2; D perhaps matches TRBD2 (6 bases). This CDR3 contains 17 residues. Germline CDR1 is LNHDA and CDR2 is SQIVND (reference sequence). Trimming removed 5 bases at V and 0 bases at J, with 16 bases between. CDR3 in amino acids: CASSVMGRLANTGELFF. The CDR3 DNA sequence: TGTGCCAGTAGTGTTATGGGGCGACTAGCGAACACCGGGGAGCTGTTTTTT.

The gene calls are TRBV18 and TRBJ2-2; TRBD1 might be the D (6 bases). V was trimmed by 3 bases and J by 4 bases, leaving 15 bases between them. Germline V CDR1 and CDR2: KGHSH, LQKENI. The CDR3 loop spans 16 amino acids. The CDR3 region is CASSPPGTYSTGELFF. CDR3 coding DNA: TGTGCCAGCTCACCGCCCGGGACATATTCCACCGGGGAGCTGTTTTTT.

This clonotype was recorded at least ten times. This chain uses TRBV10-1 with TRBJ2-2; D is tentatively TRBD1 or TRBD2 (6 bases each). Trimming left V 2 bases short and J 4 bases short, with 11 bases between. The CDR3 spans 15 residues. Germline V gene lookup returns CDR1 WNHNN and CDR2 SYGVQD (reference sequence). CDR3 sequence: CASSEIGGRTGELFF. CDR3 coding DNA: TGCGCCAGCAGTGAGATTGGGGGGCGCACCGGGGAGCTGTTTTTT.

This clonotype was recorded many times. The chain employs TRBV6-6 and TRBJ2-5, with D maybe TRBD1 (6 bases). CDR3 size: 13 residues. Germline V gene lookup returns CDR1 MNHNY and CDR2 SVGAGI (reference sequence). CDR3 sequence (DNA): TGTACGGAATTGGGACACCACCAAGAGACCCAGTACTTC. As protein: CTELGHHQETQYF.

This clonotype was detected ten times or more. The DNA of the CDR3 is TGTGCCAGCAGCCAAGTCGGAGCGGGGGGCAACACAGATACGCAGTATTTT. Translated, it gives CASSQVGAGGNTDTQYF. This rearrangement joins TRBV4-2 to TRBJ2-3; 9 bases are a match to TRBD2. V lost 1 base to trimming and J lost 2 bases; unmatched junction nucleotides: 7. This CDR3 has 17 amino acids. CDR1 and CDR2 (germline): LGHNA, YNFKEQ.

This clonotype was seen ten or more times. The chain carries TRBV3-1 and TRBJ1-2; TRBD1 might be the D (5 bases). This CDR3 contains 15 residues. V lost 1 base and J lost 3, with 12 bases in between. Germline-derived CDR1 and CDR2 are LGHDT and YNNKEL (reference sequence). The CDR3 loop is CASSQGGRKDYGYTF. The CDR3 nucleotides are TGTGCCAGCAGCCAAGGGGGCAGGAAGGACTATGGCTACACCTTC.

This clonotype was found many times. The V gene is TRBV3-1, the J gene TRBJ2-7; D is perhaps TRBD1 or TRBD2 (5 bases each). The CDR3 runs 13 residues. From germline, CDR1 is LGHDT and CDR2 YNNKEL (reference sequence). Trimming removed 1 base at V and 6 bases at J, with 10 bases between. CDR3 coding DNA: TGTGCCAGCAGCCAAGTTAGGGACGGCGAGCAGTACTTC. This codes for CASSQVRDGEQYF.

About this clonotype: This may come from a read error, since a much larger clone is one base off. The rearrangement joins TRBV20-1 to TRBJ2-1; TRBD2 aligns across 9 bases. This CDR3 has 14 amino acids. J gave up 10 bases and V 7 bases, and 14 bases lay outside the gene matches. Germline lookup yields CDR1 DFQATT and CDR2 SNEGSKA (reference sequence). The CDR3 here is CSGVGGGASYEQFF. CDR3 nucleotide sequence: TGCAGTGGGGTCGGCGGGGGGGCATCCTACGAGCAGTTCTTC.

This clonotype was seen a handful of times. V and J are TRBV7-2 and TRBJ1-1; TRBD1 aligns across 7 bases. V was clipped by 5 bases and J by 4 bases; unmatched bases: 7. The germline V gene has CDR1 SGHTA and CDR2 FQGNSA. The CDR3 length is 14 residues. The CDR3 nucleotides read TGTGCCAGCAGCCCGGCAGGGGGAAGCACTGAAGCTTTCTTT. It is translated as CASSPAGGSTEAFF.

This clonotype showed up many times. CDR3 in DNA: TGTGCCAGCAGCTCCCGGCTCGGACCGGGAAACTATGGCTACACCTTC. Encoded protein: CASSSRLGPGNYGYTF. J is TRBJ1-2 and V is TRBV7-2, with unresolved D. CDR3 length equals 16 residues. In germline, CDR1 is SGHTA, CDR2 FQGNSA. The V end was cut by 4 bases, the J end by 2 bases, with 17 bases between.

At least ten counts were recorded for this clonotype. The chain combines TRBV5-4 with TRBJ2-3; D is possibly TRBD2 (5 bases). The V gene's germline CDR1 is SGHNT and CDR2 YYREEE (reference sequence). The V end lost 2 bases, the J end lost 3 bases, and 10 bases lay between the germline ends. The CDR3 spans 14 residues. The CDR3 nucleotides are TGTGCCAGCAGCTTAGCACCGGGAACAGATACGCAGTATTTT. It translates to CASSLAPGTDTQYF. The variable domain in full, completed from reference TRBV5-4 and TRBJ2-3, reads ETGVTQSPTHLIKTRGQQVTLRCSSQSGHNTVSWYQQALGQGPQFIFQYYREEENGRGNFPPRFSGLQFPNYSSELNVNALELDDSALYLCASSLAPGTDTQYFGPGTRLTVL.

Here the CDR3 DNA reads TGTGCCAGCAGTCCTCGAGCGGGGGGAATGTACGAGCAGTACTTC. Translation gives CASSPRAGGMYEQYF. The V and J genes are TRBV6-2 or TRBV6-3 and TRBJ2-7; TRBD2 matches at 9 bases. This CDR3 is 15 amino acids long. Trimming at V came to 5 bases and at J to 4 bases, leaving 9 bases not matched to a gene. Germline loops: CDR1 MNHEY, CDR2 SVGEGT.